This is a list of T cell receptor beta chains from one sample in a study of response to subunit inactivated influenza vaccine. Each CDR3 protein is one row after TCRdb ran MiXCR on the RT-PCR reads. The sample lists around 530,000 distinct CDR3 sequences; more than 15% were seen once. The specimen was CD4+ T cells sorted from PBMCs, collected about 23 months after vaccination. The receptors stem from a man aged 45 to 70 who received an inactivated influenza vaccine. Each CDR3 is given with its conserved first and last residue. Each record gives: clone size, V gene, J gene, D gene, CDR3 protein, CDR3 DNA. D genes are given only for firm matches. Only some rows state a clone size, as once, few, many or a class for expanded clones.

clone size: few
V gene: TRBV9
J gene: TRBJ2-5
D gene: NA
CDR3 protein: CASSVAGVNQETQYF
CDR3 DNA: TGTGCCAGCAGCGTAGCGGGAGTAAACCAAGAGACCCAGTACTTC

clone size: NA
V gene: TRBV11-2
J gene: TRBJ2-7
D gene: TRBD2
CDR3 protein: CASSPSGERGAYEQYF
CDR3 DNA: TGTGCCAGCAGCCCCAGCGGTGAGCGGGGGGCCTACGAGCAGTACTTC

clone size: few
V gene: TRBV7-2
J gene: TRBJ2-1
D gene: TRBD2
CDR3 protein: CASSWAGGPYNEQFF
CDR3 DNA: TGTGCCAGCAGCTGGGCGGGAGGTCCATACAATGAGCAGTTCTTC

clone size: few
V gene: TRBV5-1
J gene: TRBJ1-1
D gene: NA
CDR3 protein: CASSVMTDTEAFF
CDR3 DNA: TGCGCCAGCAGCGTTATGACAGACACTGAAGCTTTCTTT

clone size: NA
V gene: TRBV5-1
J gene: TRBJ1-1
D gene: NA
CDR3 protein: CASSLGSHDMNTEAFF
CDR3 DNA: TGCGCCAGCAGCTTGGGCAGCCACGACATGAACACTGAAGCTTTCTTT

clone size: few
V gene: TRBV5-1
J gene: TRBJ1-4
D gene: NA
CDR3 protein: CASSLGQTRSEKLFF
CDR3 DNA: TGCGCCAGCAGCCTAGGACAGACAAGAAGTGAAAAACTGTTTTTT

clone size: many
V gene: TRBV3-1
J gene: TRBJ1-2
D gene: NA
CDR3 protein: CASSQSAGSNYGYTF
CDR3 DNA: TGTGCCAGCAGCCAATCAGCAGGTAGTAACTATGGCTACACCTTC

clone size: few
V gene: TRBV7-2
J gene: TRBJ1-5
D gene: NA
CDR3 protein: CASSLQAGGNQPQHF
CDR3 DNA: TGTGCCAGCAGTTTACAGGCAGGGGGCAATCAGCCCCAGCATTTT

clone size: few
V gene: TRBV4-2
J gene: TRBJ1-3
D gene: NA
CDR3 protein: CASSIGQGTGNTIYF
CDR3 DNA: TGTGCCAGCAGCATCGGCCAGGGAACTGGAAACACCATATATTTT

clone size: many
V gene: TRBV10-3
J gene: TRBJ2-7
D gene: NA
CDR3 protein: CAISESSGKTGGEQYF
CDR3 DNA: TGTGCCATCAGTGAGAGTTCCGGGAAAACAGGAGGGGAGCAGTACTTC

clone size: NA
V gene: TRBV12-3/TRBV12-4
J gene: TRBJ2-7
D gene: NA
CDR3 protein: CASGQTSYEQYF
CDR3 DNA: TGTGCCAGCGGACAAACCTCCTACGAGCAGTACTTC

clone size: few
V gene: TRBV20-1
J gene: TRBJ2-2
D gene: TRBD2
CDR3 protein: CSARGVMAGELFF
CDR3 DNA: TGCAGTGCACGGGGGGTTATGGCCGGGGAGCTGTTTTTT

clone size: NA
V gene: TRBV6-2/TRBV6-3
J gene: TRBJ1-5
D gene: NA
CDR3 protein: CASSPYDSNQPQHF
CDR3 DNA: TGTGCCAGCAGTCCCTACGATAGCAATCAGCCCCAGCATTTT

clone size: few
V gene: TRBV3-1
J gene: TRBJ1-1
D gene: NA
CDR3 protein: CASSQGAGAFF
CDR3 DNA: TGTGCCAGCAGCCAGGGGGCCGGGGCTTTCTTT

clone size: NA
V gene: TRBV5-1
J gene: TRBJ2-2
D gene: NA
CDR3 protein: CASNLEGPNTGELFF
CDR3 DNA: TGCGCCAGCAACCTGGAGGGACCCAACACCGGGGAGCTGTTTTTT

clone size: NA
V gene: TRBV9
J gene: TRBJ2-1
D gene: TRBD1
CDR3 protein: CASSPHGQGTEQFF
CDR3 DNA: TGTGCCAGCAGCCCCCACGGACAGGGTACTGAGCAGTTCTTC

clone size: few
V gene: TRBV5-1
J gene: TRBJ1-1
D gene: NA
CDR3 protein: CASSADRSGTEAFF
CDR3 DNA: TGCGCCAGCAGCGCCGACAGGTCGGGGACTGAAGCTTTCTTT

clone size: NA
V gene: TRBV15
J gene: TRBJ2-7
D gene: NA
CDR3 protein: CATSRDPGDEQYF
CDR3 DNA: TGTGCCACCAGCAGAGACCCAGGGGACGAGCAGTACTTC

clone size: few
V gene: TRBV4-3
J gene: TRBJ1-2
D gene: NA
CDR3 protein: CASSQDNDRIYGYTF
CDR3 DNA: TGCGCCAGCAGCCAAGATAACGACAGGATCTATGGCTACACCTTC

clone size: few
V gene: TRBV3-1
J gene: TRBJ2-5
D gene: NA
CDR3 protein: CASRPGFQAIGETQYF
CDR3 DNA: TGTGCCAGCAGGCCCGGTTTCCAGGCCATAGGCGAGACCCAGTACTTC

clone size: NA
V gene: TRBV6-4
J gene: TRBJ2-3
D gene: TRBD2
CDR3 protein: CASTRSGGGTDTQYF
CDR3 DNA: TGTGCCAGCACCCGGAGCGGGGGAGGCACAGATACGCAGTATTTT

clone size: few
V gene: TRBV6-1
J gene: TRBJ2-1
D gene: NA
CDR3 protein: CASSWGFSYNEQFF
CDR3 DNA: TGTGCCAGCAGCTGGGGCTTCTCCTACAATGAGCAGTTCTTC